The clone carrying this T cell receptor (beta chain) was seen at least ten times. This record comes from a study of T cells in Graves' hyperthyroidism and ophthalmopathy. CDR3 length: 14 amino acids. Trimming left V 3 bases short and J 2 bases short, with 10 bases between. Per germline, CDR1 ENHRY and CDR2 SYGVKD. What was amplified from RNA transcripts were TCR beta CDR3 regions. The HTBI primer set served for first-round RT-PCR of the TCR CDR3. TCRdb re-analysed the multiplex PCR reads in MiXCR, keeping a single row per CDR3 protein. In the table there are 330,000 or so distinct CDR3 sequences, 15% to 20% of which are singletons.

V and J are TRBV10-3 and TRBJ2-5, with D perhaps TRBD1 (5 bases). This sequence was found in a woman between 35 and 50 years old with Graves' ophthalmopathy. Sequences were obtained from blood. The CDR3 DNA reads TGTGCCATCAGTGACAGGACAAGGCAAGAGACCCAGTACTTC. Translated, it gives CAISDRTRQETQYF.